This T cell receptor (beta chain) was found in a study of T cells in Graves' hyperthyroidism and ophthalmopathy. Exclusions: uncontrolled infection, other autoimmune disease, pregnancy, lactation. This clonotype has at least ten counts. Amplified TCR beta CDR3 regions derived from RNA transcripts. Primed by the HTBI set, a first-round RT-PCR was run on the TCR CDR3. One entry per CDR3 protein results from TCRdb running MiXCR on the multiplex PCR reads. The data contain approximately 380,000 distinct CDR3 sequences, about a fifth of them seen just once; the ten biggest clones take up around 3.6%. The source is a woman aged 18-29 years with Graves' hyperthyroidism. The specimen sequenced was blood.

The CDR3 loop reads CASSPLGRSGANVLTF. The DNA for the CDR3 is TGTGCCAGCAGTCCCCTCGGAAGGTCTGGGGCCAACGTCCTGACTTTC. The chain recombines TRBV6-2 or TRBV6-3 with TRBJ2-6; unclear D gene. From germline, CDR1 is MNHEY and CDR2 SVGEGT. The CDR3 is 16 amino acids. V shed 5 bases and J shed 1 base, with 12 bases lying between them.